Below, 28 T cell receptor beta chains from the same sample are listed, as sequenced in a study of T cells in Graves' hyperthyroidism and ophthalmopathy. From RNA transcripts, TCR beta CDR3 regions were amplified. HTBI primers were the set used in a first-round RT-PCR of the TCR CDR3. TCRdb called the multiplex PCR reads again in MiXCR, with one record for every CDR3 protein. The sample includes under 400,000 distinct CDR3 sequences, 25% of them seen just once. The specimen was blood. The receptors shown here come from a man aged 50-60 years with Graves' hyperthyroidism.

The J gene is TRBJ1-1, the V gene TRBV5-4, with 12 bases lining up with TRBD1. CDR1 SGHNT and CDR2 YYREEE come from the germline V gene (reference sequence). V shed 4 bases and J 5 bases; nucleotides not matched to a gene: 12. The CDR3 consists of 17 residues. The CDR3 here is CASSGGQGARGRTEAFF. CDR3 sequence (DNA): TGTGCCAGCAGCGGGGGACAGGGGGCGAGAGGAAGAACTGAAGCTTTCTTT.

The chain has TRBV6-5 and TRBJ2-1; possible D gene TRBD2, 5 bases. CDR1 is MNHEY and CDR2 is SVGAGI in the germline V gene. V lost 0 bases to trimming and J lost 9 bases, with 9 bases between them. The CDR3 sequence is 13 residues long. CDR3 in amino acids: CASSYSRAGEQFF. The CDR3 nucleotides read TGTGCCAGCAGTTACTCTAGGGCGGGTGAGCAGTTCTTC.

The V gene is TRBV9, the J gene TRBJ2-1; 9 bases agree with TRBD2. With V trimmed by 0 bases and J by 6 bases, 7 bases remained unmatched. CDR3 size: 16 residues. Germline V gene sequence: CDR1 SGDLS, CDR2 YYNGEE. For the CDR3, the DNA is TGTGCCAGCAGCGTAGCAGCTAGCGGGAACCTCAATGAGCAGTTCTTC. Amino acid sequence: CASSVAASGNLNEQFF. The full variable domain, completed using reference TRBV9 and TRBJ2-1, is DSGVTQTPKHLITATGQRVTLRCSPRSGDLSVYWYQQSLDQGLQFLIQYYNGEERAKGNILERFSAQQFPDLHSELNLSSLELGDSALYFCASSVAASGNLNEQFFGPGTRLTVL.

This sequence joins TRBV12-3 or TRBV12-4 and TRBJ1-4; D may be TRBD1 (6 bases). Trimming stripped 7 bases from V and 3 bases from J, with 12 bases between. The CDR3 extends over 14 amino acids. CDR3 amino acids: CASNQDRANEKLFF. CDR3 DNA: TGTGCCAGCAATCAGGACAGAGCTAATGAAAAACTGTTTTTT.

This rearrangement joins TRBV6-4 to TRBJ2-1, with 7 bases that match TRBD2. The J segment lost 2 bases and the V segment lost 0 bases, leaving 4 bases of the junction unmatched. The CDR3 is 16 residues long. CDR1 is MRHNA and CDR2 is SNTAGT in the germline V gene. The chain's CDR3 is CASSDSSGNPYNEQFF. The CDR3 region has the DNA TGTGCCAGCAGTGACTCAAGCGGGAACCCCTACAATGAGCAGTTCTTC.

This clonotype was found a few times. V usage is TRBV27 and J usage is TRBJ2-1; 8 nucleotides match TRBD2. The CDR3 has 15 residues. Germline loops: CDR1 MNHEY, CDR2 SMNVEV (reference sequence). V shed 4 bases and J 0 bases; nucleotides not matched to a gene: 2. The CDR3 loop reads CASSYRGGSYNEQFF. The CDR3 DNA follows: TGTGCCAGCAGTTATCGGGGGGGCTCCTACAATGAGCAGTTCTTC.

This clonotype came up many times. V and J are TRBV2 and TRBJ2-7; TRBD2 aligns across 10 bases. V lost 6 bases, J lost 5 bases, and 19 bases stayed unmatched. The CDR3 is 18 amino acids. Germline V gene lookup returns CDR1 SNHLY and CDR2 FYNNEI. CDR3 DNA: TGTGCCAGCAGGGGGCTGGGGGCTATCAAGCGGGAGGGCCACGAGCAGTACTTC. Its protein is CASRGLGAIKREGHEQYF. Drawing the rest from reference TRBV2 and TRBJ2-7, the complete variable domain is EPEVTQTPSHQVTQMGQEVILRCVPISNHLYFYWYRQILGQKVEFLVSFYNNEISEKSEIFDDQFSVERPDGSNFTLKIRSTKLEDSAMYFCASRGLGAIKREGHEQYFGPGTRLTVT.

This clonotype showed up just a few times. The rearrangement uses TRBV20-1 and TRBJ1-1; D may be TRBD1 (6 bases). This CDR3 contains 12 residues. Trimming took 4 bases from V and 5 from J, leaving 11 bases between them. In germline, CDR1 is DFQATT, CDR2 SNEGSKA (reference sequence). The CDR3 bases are TGCAGTGCTAACTCAGGGGTTACTGAAGCTTTCTTT. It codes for CSANSGVTEAFF.

The CDR3 DNA is TGTGCCAGCAGAAAACTAGCGGGGAGCACAGATACGCAGTATTTT. It translates to CASRKLAGSTDTQYF. V and J are TRBV7-9 and TRBJ2-3; TRBD2 aligns across 10 bases. V was clipped by 6 bases and J by 0 bases; unmatched bases: 3. Germline loops: CDR1 SEHNR, CDR2 FQNEAQ (reference sequence). CDR3 length: 15 residues.

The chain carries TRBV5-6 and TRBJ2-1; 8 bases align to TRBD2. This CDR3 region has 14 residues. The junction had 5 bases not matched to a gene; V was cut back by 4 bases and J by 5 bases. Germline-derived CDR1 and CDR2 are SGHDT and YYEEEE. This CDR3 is CASSGGLADNEQFF. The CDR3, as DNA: TGTGCCAGCAGCGGTGGACTAGCTGACAATGAGCAGTTCTTC.

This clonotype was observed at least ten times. The CDR3, as DNA: TGTGCCAGCAGCTTAGTCGGGGTTAGCACAGATACGCAGTATTTT. The encoded protein is CASSLVGVSTDTQYF. The chain links TRBV11-3 to TRBJ2-3; the D gene is possibly TRBD2 (5 bases). This CDR3 comprises 15 residues. With 1 base removed from V and 0 bases from J, the gap between germline ends came to 8 bases. Germline values: CDR1 SGHNT, CDR2 YENEEA. The variable domain in full, completed from reference TRBV11-3 and TRBJ2-3, reads EAGVVQSPRYKIIEKKQPVAFWCNPISGHNTLYWYLQNLGQGPELLIRYENEEAVDDSQLPKDRFSAERLKGVDSTLKIQPAELGDSAVYLCASSLVGVSTDTQYFGPGTRLTVL.

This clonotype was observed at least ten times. The CDR3 reads CSVVRGQTEAFF. The CDR3 coding sequence is TGCAGCGTTGTAAGGGGCCAGACTGAAGCTTTCTTT. This chain joins TRBV29-1 and TRBJ1-1; TRBD1 might be the D (5 bases). Germline lookup yields CDR1 SQVTM and CDR2 ANQGSEA. V was cut by 4 bases and J by 5 bases, with 11 bases left in between. There are 12 residues in the CDR3.

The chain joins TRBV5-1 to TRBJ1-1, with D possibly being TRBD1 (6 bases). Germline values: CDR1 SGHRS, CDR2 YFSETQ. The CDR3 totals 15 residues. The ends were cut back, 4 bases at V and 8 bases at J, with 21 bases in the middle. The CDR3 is CASSLDTGAGIEAFF. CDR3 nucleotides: TGCGCCAGCAGCCTGGATACGGGGGCGGGAATCGAAGCTTTCTTT.

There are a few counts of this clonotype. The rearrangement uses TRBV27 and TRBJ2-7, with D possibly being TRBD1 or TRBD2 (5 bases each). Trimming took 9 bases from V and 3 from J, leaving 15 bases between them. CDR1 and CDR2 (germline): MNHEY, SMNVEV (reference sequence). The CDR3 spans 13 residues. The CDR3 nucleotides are TGTGCCAGTCGTTCCGGGACCCACTACGAGCAGTACTTC. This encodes CASRSGTHYEQYF.

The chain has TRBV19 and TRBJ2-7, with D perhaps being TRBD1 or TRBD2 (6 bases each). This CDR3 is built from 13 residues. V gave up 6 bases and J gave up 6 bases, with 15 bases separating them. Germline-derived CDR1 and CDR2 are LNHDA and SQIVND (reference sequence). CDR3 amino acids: CASRGGTFLEQYF. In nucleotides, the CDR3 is TGTGCCAGTAGGGGCGGGACATTTCTCGAGCAGTACTTC.

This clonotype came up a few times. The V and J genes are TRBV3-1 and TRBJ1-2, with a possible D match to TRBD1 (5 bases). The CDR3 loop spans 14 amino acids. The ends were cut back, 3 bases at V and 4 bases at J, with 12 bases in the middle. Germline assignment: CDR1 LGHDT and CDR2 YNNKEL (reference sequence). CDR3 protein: CASSQNRIPYGYTF. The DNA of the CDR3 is TGTGCCAGCAGCCAGAACAGGATACCCTATGGCTACACCTTC.

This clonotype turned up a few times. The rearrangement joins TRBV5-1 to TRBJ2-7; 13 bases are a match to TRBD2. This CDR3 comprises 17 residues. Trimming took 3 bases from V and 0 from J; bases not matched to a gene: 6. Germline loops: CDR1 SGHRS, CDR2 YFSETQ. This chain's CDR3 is CASSWGLAGLGSYEQYF. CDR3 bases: TGCGCCAGCAGCTGGGGACTAGCGGGGCTAGGCTCCTACGAGCAGTACTTC.

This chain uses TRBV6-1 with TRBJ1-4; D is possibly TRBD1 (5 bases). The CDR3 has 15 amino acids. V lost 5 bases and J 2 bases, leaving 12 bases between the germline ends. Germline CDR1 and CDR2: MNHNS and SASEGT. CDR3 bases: TGTGCCAGCAGTAAAAGCGGGGGTACTAATGAAAAACTGTTTTTT. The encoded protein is CASSKSGGTNEKLFF.

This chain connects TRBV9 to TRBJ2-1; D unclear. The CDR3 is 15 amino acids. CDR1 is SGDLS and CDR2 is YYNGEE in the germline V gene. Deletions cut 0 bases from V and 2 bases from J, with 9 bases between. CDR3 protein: CASSVVADPYNEQFF. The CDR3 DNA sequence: TGTGCCAGCAGCGTAGTGGCGGATCCCTACAATGAGCAGTTCTTC.

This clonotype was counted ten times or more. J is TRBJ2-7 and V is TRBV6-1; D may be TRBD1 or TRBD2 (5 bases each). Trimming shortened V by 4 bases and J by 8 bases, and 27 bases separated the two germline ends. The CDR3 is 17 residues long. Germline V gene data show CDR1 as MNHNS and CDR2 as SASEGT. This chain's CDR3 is CASSVGENGATQAQQYF. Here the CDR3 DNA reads TGTGCCAGCAGTGTGGGGGAGAACGGGGCCACCCAGGCCCAGCAGTACTTC.

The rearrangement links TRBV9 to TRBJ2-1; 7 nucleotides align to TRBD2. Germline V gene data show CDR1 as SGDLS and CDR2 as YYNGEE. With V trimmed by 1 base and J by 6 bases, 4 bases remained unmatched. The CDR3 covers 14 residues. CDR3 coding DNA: TGTGCCAGCAGCGTAAGCGGGACGGCCAATGAGCAGTTCTTC. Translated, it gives CASSVSGTANEQFF.

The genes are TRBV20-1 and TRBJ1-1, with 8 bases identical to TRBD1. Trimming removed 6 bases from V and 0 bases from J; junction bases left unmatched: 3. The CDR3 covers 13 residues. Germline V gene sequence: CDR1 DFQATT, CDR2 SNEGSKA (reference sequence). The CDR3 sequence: CSAPRGLNTEAFF. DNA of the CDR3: TGCAGTGCCCCCAGGGGGCTGAACACTGAAGCTTTCTTT.

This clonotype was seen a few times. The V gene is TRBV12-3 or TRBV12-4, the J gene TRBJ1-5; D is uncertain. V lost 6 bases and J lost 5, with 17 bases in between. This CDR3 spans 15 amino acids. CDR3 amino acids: CASRASRTGYQPQHF. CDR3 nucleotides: TGTGCCAGCAGGGCCAGCAGGACCGGGTATCAGCCCCAGCATTTT.

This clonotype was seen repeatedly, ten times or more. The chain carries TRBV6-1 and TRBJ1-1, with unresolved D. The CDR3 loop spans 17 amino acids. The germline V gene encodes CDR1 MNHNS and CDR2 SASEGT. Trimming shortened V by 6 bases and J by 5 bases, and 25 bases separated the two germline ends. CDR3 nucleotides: TGTGCCAGCAGACCCAAATCGGCTGGGAGGGCTCTGACTGAAGCTTTCTTT. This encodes CASRPKSAGRALTEAFF.

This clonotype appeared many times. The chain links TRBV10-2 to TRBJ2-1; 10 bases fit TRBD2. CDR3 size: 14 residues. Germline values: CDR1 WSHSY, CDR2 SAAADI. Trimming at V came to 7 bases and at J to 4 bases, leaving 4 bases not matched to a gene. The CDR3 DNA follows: TGCGCCAGCACCGCTAGCGGGAGATACAATGAGCAGTTCTTC. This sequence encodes CASTASGRYNEQFF.

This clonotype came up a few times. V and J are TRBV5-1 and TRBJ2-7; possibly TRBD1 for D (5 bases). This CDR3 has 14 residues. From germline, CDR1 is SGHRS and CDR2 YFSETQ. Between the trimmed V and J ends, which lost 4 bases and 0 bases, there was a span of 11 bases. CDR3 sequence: CASSPDTLSYEQYF. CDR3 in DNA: TGCGCCAGCAGCCCGGACACGCTCTCCTACGAGCAGTACTTC. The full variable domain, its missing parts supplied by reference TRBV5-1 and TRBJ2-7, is KAGVTQTPRYLIKTRGQQVTLSCSPISGHRSVSWYQQTPGQGLQFLFEYFSETQRNKGNFPGRFSGRQFSNSRSEMNVSTLELGDSALYLCASSPDTLSYEQYFGPGTRLTVT.

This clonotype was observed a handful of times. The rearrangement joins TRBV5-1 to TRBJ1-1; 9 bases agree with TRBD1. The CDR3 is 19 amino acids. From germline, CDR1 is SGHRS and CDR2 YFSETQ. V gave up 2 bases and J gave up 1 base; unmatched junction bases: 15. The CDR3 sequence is CASSLLFANGQGTNTEAFF. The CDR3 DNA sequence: TGCGCCAGCAGCTTACTATTTGCCAACGGACAGGGGACGAACACTGAAGCTTTCTTT.

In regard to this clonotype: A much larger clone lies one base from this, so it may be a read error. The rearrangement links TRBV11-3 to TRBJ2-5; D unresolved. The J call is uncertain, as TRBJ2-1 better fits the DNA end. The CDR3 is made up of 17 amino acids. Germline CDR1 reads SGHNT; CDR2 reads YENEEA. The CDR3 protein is CASSSGDGILYQETQFF. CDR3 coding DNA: TGTGCCAGCAGTTCCGGTGACGGTATCCTGTACCAAGAGACCCAGTTCTTC.